This is a list of T cell receptor beta chains from one sample in a study of graft-versus-host responses after intestinal transplantation. Their antigens are not known. The data were produced by immunoSEQ multiplex PCR, yet TCRdb's version contains in-frame clones alone and is incomplete. Of around 110,000 clones in the sample, more than 80% were seen once. This specimen was unstimulated CD4+ T cells sorted from spleen or lymph node cells, taken before transplant. All receptors derive from a human donor who was the organ donor for an intestinal transplant. CDR3s include the opening cysteine and the closing phenylalanine or tryptophan. D genes are given only for firm matches. Clone sizes are given selectively: once, few, many, or a class where the clone is expanded.

v_call: TRBV27; d_call: TRBD1; clone_size: once; j_call: TRBJ1-4; cdr3_nt: TGTGCCAGCAGTAGTCAGGGGGGCTGGGGAAGTGAAAAACTGTTTTTT; cdr3_aa: CASSSQGGWGSEKLFF
v_call: TRBV11-3; d_call: NA; clone_size: NA; j_call: TRBJ2-3; cdr3_nt: TGTGCCAGCAGTGGCGGACTAAGCACAGATACGCAGTATTTT; cdr3_aa: CASSGGLSTDTQYF
v_call: TRBV7-7; d_call: TRBD1; clone_size: once; j_call: TRBJ2-1; cdr3_nt: TGTGCCAGCAGCCCCGGGACAGGAGAAAAGTTCTTC; cdr3_aa: CASSPGTGEKFF
v_call: TRBV4-1; d_call: TRBD1; clone_size: few; j_call: TRBJ1-5; cdr3_nt: TGCGCCAGCAGCCAGGGACAGGCGCCCAATCAGCCCCAGCATTTT; cdr3_aa: CASSQGQAPNQPQHF
v_call: TRBV6-1; d_call: NA; clone_size: NA; j_call: TRBJ1-1; cdr3_nt: TGTGCCTCACGAGACCGGGAAGCTTTCTTT; cdr3_aa: CASRDREAFF
v_call: TRBV18; d_call: NA; clone_size: once; j_call: TRBJ2-3; cdr3_nt: TGTGCCAGCTCACTGCCAGATACGCAGTATTTT; cdr3_aa: CASSLPDTQYF
v_call: TRBV28; d_call: NA; clone_size: NA; j_call: TRBJ1-4; cdr3_nt: TGTGCCAGCAGTTTATCGGGACGAAAGGAAAAACTGTTTTTT; cdr3_aa: CASSLSGRKEKLFF
v_call: TRBV7-2; d_call: NA; clone_size: NA; j_call: TRBJ2-5; cdr3_nt: TGTGCCAGCAGCTCGAACGGGCTGAAAGAGACCCAGTACTTC; cdr3_aa: CASSSNGLKETQYF
v_call: TRBV27; d_call: TRBD1; clone_size: NA; j_call: TRBJ1-2; cdr3_nt: TGTGCCAGCACCAAAGGGGGGGCACAGGGGATTCGGAGCTACACCTTC; cdr3_aa: CASTKGGAQGIRSYTF
v_call: TRBV5-4; d_call: NA; clone_size: NA; j_call: TRBJ2-7; cdr3_nt: TGTGCCAGCAGCTCTGGGACATCGAGATTTTACGAGCAGTACTTC; cdr3_aa: CASSSGTSRFYEQYF
v_call: TRBV12-5; d_call: NA; clone_size: NA; j_call: TRBJ1-4; cdr3_nt: TGTGCTAGTGGTTTGGTAATTCGAGGGGCCCGTGAAAAACTGTTTTTT; cdr3_aa: CASGLVIRGAREKLFF
v_call: TRBV28; d_call: NA; clone_size: NA; j_call: TRBJ1-2; cdr3_nt: TGTGCCAGCAGTTCCCCAGGCCGCGACTATGGCTACACCTTC; cdr3_aa: CASSSPGRDYGYTF
v_call: TRBV6-5; d_call: TRBD2; clone_size: once; j_call: TRBJ2-7; cdr3_nt: TGTGCCAGCAGTGAATCGGGGACTAGCGGTCGTCAGTACTTC; cdr3_aa: CASSESGTSGRQYF
v_call: TRBV6-1; d_call: NA; clone_size: NA; j_call: TRBJ2-3; cdr3_nt: TGTGCCAGCAGTGCCTTTGGCGCATACACAGATACGCAGTATTTT; cdr3_aa: CASSAFGAYTDTQYF
v_call: TRBV28; d_call: TRBD1; clone_size: NA; j_call: TRBJ1-1; cdr3_nt: TGTGCCAGCAGACCTGGGACAGTCAACACTGAAGCTTTCTTT; cdr3_aa: CASRPGTVNTEAFF
v_call: TRBV19; d_call: TRBD1; clone_size: NA; j_call: TRBJ2-7; cdr3_nt: TGTGCCAGTAGTATTTCCTCTCAGGGGGCCCACGAGCAGTACTTC; cdr3_aa: CASSISSQGAHEQYF
v_call: TRBV30; d_call: NA; clone_size: NA; j_call: TRBJ2-3; cdr3_nt: TGTGCCTGGGCCCCCCACTCCATGCACACAGATACGCAGTATTTT; cdr3_aa: CAWAPHSMHTDTQYF
v_call: TRBV7-2; d_call: TRBD2; clone_size: once; j_call: TRBJ2-3; cdr3_nt: TGTGCCAGCAGCTTAGGGGGTAGCGGGAGCACAGATACGCAGTATTTT; cdr3_aa: CASSLGGSGSTDTQYF
v_call: TRBV5-1; d_call: NA; clone_size: NA; j_call: TRBJ2-2; cdr3_nt: TGCGCCAGCAGCTTGACCCTAGCTGGGGAGCTGTTTTTT; cdr3_aa: CASSLTLAGELFF
v_call: TRBV7-2; d_call: NA; clone_size: NA; j_call: TRBJ2-7; cdr3_nt: TGTGCCAGCAGCTTAGCGCCGGCGGGTAATTACGAGCAGTACTTC; cdr3_aa: CASSLAPAGNYEQYF
v_call: TRBV28; d_call: TRBD2; clone_size: NA; j_call: TRBJ2-7; cdr3_nt: TGTGCCAGCAGTGCATGGGGACTAGTCTACGAGCAGTACTTC; cdr3_aa: CASSAWGLVYEQYF
v_call: TRBV15; d_call: NA; clone_size: NA; j_call: TRBJ2-3; cdr3_nt: TGTGCCACCAGCAGAGATCTTTCCAGAACTTCGCGGGAAGATACGCAGTATTTT; cdr3_aa: CATSRDLSRTSREDTQYF
v_call: TRBV5-1; d_call: NA; clone_size: once; j_call: TRBJ2-7; cdr3_nt: TGCGCCAGCAGCTACCGGGCAGGGCTATCCTCCTACGAGCAGTACTTC; cdr3_aa: CASSYRAGLSSYEQYF
v_call: TRBV28; d_call: TRBD1; clone_size: NA; j_call: TRBJ2-7; cdr3_nt: TGTGCCAGCAAGGGGACAGGACACTCCTACGAGCAGTACTTC; cdr3_aa: CASKGTGHSYEQYF
v_call: TRBV14; d_call: NA; clone_size: NA; j_call: TRBJ2-2; cdr3_nt: TGTGCCAGCAGCCAAGATACCCCCAGGTGGAACACCGGGGAGCTGTTTTTT; cdr3_aa: CASSQDTPRWNTGELFF
v_call: TRBV28; d_call: NA; clone_size: NA; j_call: TRBJ2-7; cdr3_nt: TGTGCCAGCAGTTTACGGGGCCACGAGCAGTACTTC; cdr3_aa: CASSLRGHEQYF
v_call: TRBV5-1; d_call: NA; clone_size: NA; j_call: TRBJ2-5; cdr3_nt: TGCGCCAGCAGCCGGCGGGGTGGAGAGACCCAGTACTTC; cdr3_aa: CASSRRGGETQYF
v_call: TRBV25-1; d_call: TRBD1; clone_size: NA; j_call: TRBJ2-3; cdr3_nt: TGTGCCAGCAGTGATCCGACAGGGGACACAGATACGCAGTATTTT; cdr3_aa: CASSDPTGDTDTQYF
v_call: TRBV5-6; d_call: NA; clone_size: few; j_call: TRBJ2-7; cdr3_nt: TGTGCCAGCAGCGCCGGACTCCTAGTCGAGCAGTACTTC; cdr3_aa: CASSAGLLVEQYF
v_call: TRBV30; d_call: NA; clone_size: NA; j_call: TRBJ2-7; cdr3_nt: TGTGCCTGGAGTGTAGCCCGGTACGAGCAGTACTTC; cdr3_aa: CAWSVARYEQYF
v_call: TRBV20-1; d_call: NA; clone_size: NA; j_call: TRBJ2-7; cdr3_nt: TGCAGTGCTAGATCGGGTTACGAGCAGTACTTC; cdr3_aa: CSARSGYEQYF